These 28 T cell receptor beta chains share one sample of origin, sequenced in a study of cytomegalovirus exposure and HLA in healthy donors. In the PCR, 60 Vbeta and 13 Jbeta primers were used. Sequencing was performed with immunoSEQ multiplex PCR; in TCRdb, only in-frame clones are kept and a portion is missing. The table includes around 110,000 clones, around 10% detected once. Source material: PBMCs. The receptors stem from a man aged 25 to 40 in good health and CMV-seronegative.

CDR3 amino acids: CASSLGATNTGELFF. CDR3 bases: TGTGCCAGCAGCTTGGGAGCTACGAACACCGGGGAGCTGTTTTTT. This chain joins TRBV7-2 and TRBJ2-2; D may be TRBD2 (5 bases). CDR1 SGHTA and CDR2 FQGNSA come from the germline V gene. The CDR3 sequence is 15 residues long. V lost 3 bases to trimming and J lost 0 bases, with 8 bases between them. Looking up the rest from reference TRBV7-2 and TRBJ2-2 gives the full variable domain: GAGVSQSPSNKVTEKGKDVELRCDPISGHTALYWYRQSLGQGLEFLIYFQGNSAPDKSGLPSDRFSAERTGGSVSTLTIQRTQQEDSAVYLCASSLGATNTGELFFGEGSRLTVL.

This chain uses TRBV11-2 with TRBJ2-7; 8 bases match TRBD1. The CDR3 length is 17 residues. The germline V gene encodes CDR1 SGHAT and CDR2 FQNNGV. The V gene end was trimmed by 0 bases and the J gene end by 5 bases; junction bases not matched to a gene: 12. CDR3 sequence: CASSLERAQGETHEQYF. The CDR3 region has the DNA TGTGCCAGCAGCTTAGAAAGGGCACAGGGGGAAACTCACGAGCAGTACTTC.

The rearrangement links TRBV7-2 to TRBJ1-2; 12 nucleotides match TRBD1. The germline CDR1 and CDR2 sequences are SGHTA and FQGNSA. V lost 4 bases to trimming and J lost 7 bases; unmatched junction nucleotides: 10. The CDR3 has 16 amino acids. The CDR3 sequence is CASSSGRDRGRIGYTF. CDR3 coding DNA: TGTGCCAGCAGCTCCGGCCGGGACAGGGGGCGTATTGGCTACACCTTC.

The count of this clone is one. V is TRBV10-2 and J is TRBJ2-1; no definite D call. In germline, CDR1 is WSHSY, CDR2 SAAADI. CDR3 length: 13 amino acids. V lost 4 bases and J 4 bases, leaving 8 bases between the germline ends. This CDR3 is CASSVTFYNEQFF. The CDR3 nucleotides read TGCGCCAGCAGTGTGACATTTTACAATGAGCAGTTCTTC.

The chain carries TRBV14 and TRBJ2-7; D call uncertain. Germline CDR1 and CDR2: SGHDN and FVKESK. CDR3 length equals 15 residues. Trimming left V 1 base short and J 3 bases short, with 13 bases between. The chain's CDR3 is CASSQVAQRDYEQYF. The CDR3 DNA is TGTGCCAGCAGCCAAGTAGCCCAAAGAGACTACGAGCAGTACTTC.

This clone has more than one count but fewer than ten. The J gene is TRBJ1-6, the V gene TRBV7-9, with D uncertain. The germline V gene encodes CDR1 SEHNR and CDR2 FQNEAQ (reference sequence). This CDR3 spans 15 amino acids. V shed 1 base and J shed 9 bases, with 13 bases lying between them. This chain's CDR3 is CASSLDGTPGSPLHF. The CDR3 bases are TGTGCCAGCAGCTTAGATGGCACACCGGGTTCACCCCTCCACTTT.

The sample holds a few counts of this clone. The V call is TRBV7-9, the J call TRBJ1-1; D is ambiguous. Germline CDR1 SEHNR, CDR2 FQNEAQ (reference sequence). CDR3 length equals 16 residues. V was shortened by 1 base and J by 6 bases, with 18 bases between the two germline ends. CDR3 coding DNA: TGTGCCAGCAGCTTAGAAGGATCTCGGTTCGCGGCTGAAGCTTTCTTT. Translation gives CASSLEGSRFAAEAFF.

CDR3 sequence reads: CASSFTGEVATEAFF. As DNA, the CDR3 is TGCGCCAGCAGCTTCACAGGGGAAGTTGCCACTGAAGCTTTCTTT. The chain employs TRBV5-1 and TRBJ1-1, with 7 positions matching TRBD1. CDR3 size: 15 residues. V shed 2 bases, J shed 4 bases, and the junction held 8 bases outside the gene matches. Germline assignment: CDR1 SGHRS and CDR2 YFSETQ.

In its sample, this clone was seen a few times. The CDR3 reads CASSYHGQEKYNEQFF. The CDR3 DNA reads TGTGCCAGCAGTTACCACGGACAAGAGAAATACAATGAGCAGTTCTTC. The chain joins TRBV6-6 to TRBJ2-1; tentative D call: TRBD1 (5 bases). CDR1 is MNHNY, CDR2 SVGAGI, per germline (reference sequence). The CDR3 spans 16 residues. V lost 2 bases, J lost 4 bases, and 15 bases lay in between.

The V call is TRBV7-9, the J call TRBJ1-2; 7 bases map to TRBD1. The CDR3 has 17 residues. Germline CDR1 reads SEHNR; CDR2 reads FQNEAQ (reference sequence). Losses at the gene ends were 3 bases for V and 6 bases for J; bases not matched to a gene: 16. The CDR3 sequence is CASSLTSGQLDVDGYTF. CDR3 DNA: TGTGCCAGCAGCTTGACCTCGGGACAGCTAGATGTGGATGGCTACACCTTC. Full variable domain (rest looked up from reference TRBV7-9 and TRBJ1-2): DTGVSQNPRHKITKRGQNVTFRCDPISEHNRLYWYRQTLGQGPEFLTYFQNEAQLEKSRLLSDRFSAERPKGSFSTLEIQRTEQGDSAMYLCASSLTSGQLDVDGYTFGSGTRLTVV.

This clone was detected only a few times. The chain couples TRBV29-1 to TRBJ2-7; D is uncertain. The CDR3 runs to 12 residues. V was pared by 7 bases and J by 1 base, with 11 bases between. Germline V gene sequence: CDR1 SQVTM, CDR2 ANQGSEA. CDR3 nucleotide sequence: TGCAGCGCCAGGTCAGTTTCCTACGAGCAGTACTTC. Residues: CSARSVSYEQYF.

This clone was found a few times. This chain links TRBV27 with TRBJ2-6; TRBD2 is a possible D gene (5 bases). Trimming removed 2 bases from V and 2 bases from J, with 7 bases in between. CDR3 length: 15 amino acids. From germline, CDR1 is MNHEY and CDR2 SMNVEV (reference sequence). CDR3 sequence reads: CASSLRGPGANVLTF. CDR3 coding DNA: TGTGCCAGCAGTTTACGAGGGCCTGGGGCCAACGTCCTGACTTTC. Using reference TRBV27 and TRBJ2-6 for the parts outside the CDR3, the full variable domain is EAQVTQNPRYLITVTGKKLTVTCSQNMNHEYMSWYRQDPGLGLRQIYYSMNVEVTDKGDVPEGYKVSRKEKRNFPLILESPSPNQTSLYFCASSLRGPGANVLTFGAGSRLTVL.

This chain links TRBV28 with TRBJ1-4; 8 bases line up with TRBD1. This CDR3 has 14 residues. Germline CDR1 and CDR2: MDHEN and SYDVKM. V trimming: 4 bases; J trimming: 9 bases; junction bases outside the gene matches: 7. The CDR3 nucleotides read TGTGCCAGCAGTTCCGGACAGGGACGGAAAAAACTGTTTTTT. This codes for CASSSGQGRKKLFF.

The rearrangement links TRBV19 to TRBJ1-5; D unresolved. The CDR3 runs to 15 residues. Germline CDR1 LNHDA, CDR2 SQIVND (reference sequence). Trimming pared 3 bases from V and 1 base from J, leaving 10 bases between. The CDR3 region is CASSIGLQSNQPQHF. DNA of the CDR3: TGTGCCAGTAGTATTGGCCTTCAGAGCAATCAGCCCCAGCATTTT. Full variable domain (rest looked up from reference TRBV19 and TRBJ1-5): DGGITQSPKYLFRKEGQNVTLSCEQNLNHDAMYWYRQDPGQGLRLIYYSQIVNDFQKGDIAEGYSVSREKKESFPLTVTSAQKNPTAFYLCASSIGLQSNQPQHFGDGTRLSIL.

The chain couples TRBV7-9 to TRBJ1-4; TRBD1 is a possible D gene (5 bases). Germline CDR1 is SEHNR and CDR2 is FQNEAQ (reference sequence). This CDR3 is built from 15 residues. Deletions cut 6 bases from V and 4 bases from J, with 15 bases between. For the CDR3, the DNA is TGTGCCAGCAGTCCGGGGGAAACCTATAATGAAAAACTGTTTTTT. It specifies CASSPGETYNEKLFF.

The V gene is TRBV5-8, the J gene TRBJ2-4; TRBD1 aligns across 7 bases. Unmatched junction bases numbered 7, after V lost 3 bases and J lost 4 bases. This CDR3 region has 15 residues. Germline CDR1 and CDR2: SGHTS and YDEGEE. CDR3 residues: CASSSHSGQKNIQYF. The CDR3 DNA follows: TGTGCCAGCAGCTCCCATTCGGGACAGAAAAACATTCAGTACTTC.

This clone was seen a few times. V gene TRBV30 combines with J gene TRBJ1-1; a weak D match, TRBD1 (5 bases). V was shortened by 8 bases and J by 2 bases, with 12 bases between the two germline ends. Germline V CDR1 and CDR2: GTSNPN, SVGIG (reference sequence). CDR3 length equals 12 residues. DNA of the CDR3: TGTGCCGCGACGGGGACTAACACTGAAGCTTTCTTT. Encoded protein: CAATGTNTEAFF.

This chain connects TRBV23-1 to TRBJ1-1; tentative D call: TRBD1 (5 bases). TRBV23-1 is recorded as an ORF, its role being uncertain. The CDR3 spans 18 residues. Trimming removed 8 bases from V and 1 base from J, with 26 bases in between. As DNA, the CDR3 is TGCGCCAGCCACTTACCGACAGCTGTTTTCAGTCCGAACACTGAAGCTTTCTTT. Protein product: CASHLPTAVFSPNTEAFF.

The chain is built from TRBV29-1 and TRBJ1-1; maybe TRBD1 (5 bases). Looked up from germline, CDR1 is SQVTM and CDR2 is ANQGSEA. Between the trimmed V and J ends, which lost 4 bases and 3 bases, there was a span of 9 bases. The CDR3 is 12 residues long. Here the CDR3 DNA reads TGCAGCGTTGGTGGGGGGTACACTGAAGCTTTCTTT. Its protein product is CSVGGGYTEAFF.

This clone has just a few counts. This chain joins TRBV28 and TRBJ2-7, with a tentative D call TRBD2 (7 bases). Trimming removed 8 bases from V and 0 bases from J, with 11 bases in between. Per the germline V gene, CDR1 is MDHEN and CDR2 is SYDVKM. This CDR3 spans 13 amino acids. CDR3 in DNA: TGTGCCAGCCTAGCGGACAGCTCCTACGAGCAGTACTTC. Translation gives CASLADSSYEQYF.

The CDR3 nucleotides read TGTGCCTGGGGCCTCCGAGACAGAGACACCGGGGAGCTGTTTTTT. This gives the protein CAWGLRDRDTGELFF. The V gene is TRBV30, the J gene TRBJ2-2; the D gene is possibly TRBD1 (5 bases). The CDR3 consists of 15 residues. Germline V gene data show CDR1 as GTSNPN and CDR2 as SVGIG (reference sequence). Trimming left V 5 bases short and J 3 bases short, with 16 bases between.

The chain joins TRBV7-2 to TRBJ2-7; 9 bases align to TRBD1. With 6 bases clipped from V and 2 bases from J, the junction kept 5 bases outside the gene matches. The germline CDR1 and CDR2 sequences are SGHTA and FQGNSA. The CDR3 has 14 residues. DNA for the CDR3: TGTGCCAGCAGGGGCCGGGACAGGGCCTACGAGCAGTACTTC. Its translation: CASRGRDRAYEQYF.

The gene calls are TRBV5-6 and TRBJ2-7; 9 bases line up with TRBD2. The CDR3 has 15 amino acids. V shed 4 bases, J shed 2 bases, and the junction held 7 bases outside the gene matches. CDR1 and CDR2 from the germline V gene are SGHDT and YYEEEE. Here the CDR3 DNA reads TGTGCCAGCAGCCAAATAGCGGGGGCCCCCTACGAGCAGTACTTC. Translated, it gives CASSQIAGAPYEQYF.

The gene calls are TRBV7-9 and TRBJ2-1; weak D call: TRBD1 (6 bases). Trimming removed 5 bases at V and 6 bases at J, with 11 bases between. The CDR3 is made up of 13 amino acids. The germline CDR1 and CDR2 sequences are SEHNR and FQNEAQ (reference sequence). The CDR3 region is CASSPRQVNEQFF. The DNA for the CDR3 is TGTGCCAGCAGCCCGCGACAGGTCAATGAGCAGTTCTTC.

This clone was detected a few times. The V call is TRBV6-4, the J call TRBJ2-7; 7 nucleotides align to TRBD2. V gave up 3 bases and J gave up 2 bases; unmatched junction bases: 4. The CDR3 consists of 14 residues. The germline CDR1 and CDR2 sequences are MRHNA and SNTAGT. This CDR3 reads CASSEGRGAYEQYF. The CDR3 nucleotides are TGTGCCAGCAGTGAGGGCCGGGGGGCCTACGAGCAGTACTTC.

The chain couples TRBV4-1 to TRBJ2-5; D gene unclear. Trimming cost V 1 base and J 5 bases, with 14 bases left between them. Looked up from germline, CDR1 is MGHRA and CDR2 is YSYEKL. The CDR3 extends over 15 amino acids. The CDR3: CASSQVPSRAETQYF. The CDR3, as DNA: TGCGCCAGCAGCCAAGTCCCCTCGCGAGCGGAGACCCAGTACTTC.

This clone was recorded a few times. This chain connects TRBV18 to TRBJ1-2; D is undetermined. Germline V CDR1 and CDR2: KGHSH, LQKENI. V was shortened by 4 bases and J by 3 bases, with 15 bases between the two germline ends. CDR3 length: 15 residues. Written as DNA, the CDR3 is TGTGCCAGCTCACAGGTCCGGTCCGGAGACTATGGCTACACCTTC. Translated, it gives CASSQVRSGDYGYTF.

The chain recombines TRBV27 with TRBJ1-5; no firm D call. Germline loops: CDR1 MNHEY, CDR2 SMNVEV (reference sequence). Trimming shortened V by 10 bases and J by 6 bases, and 7 bases separated the two germline ends. The CDR3 runs to 10 residues. This chain's CDR3 is CATTSQPQHF. For the CDR3, the DNA is TGTGCCACCACAAGTCAGCCCCAGCATTTT.